One T cell receptor beta chain is described in this entry. Its antigen is unidentified. The donors were members of the validation cohort, which comprised about 120 subjects and was separate from the first cohort of 600 to 800 subjects. This specimen comes from a study of cytomegalovirus exposure and HLA in healthy donors. Background on the study: According to later analysis, the same platform produced the 120 validation and several hundred first-cohort repertoires. Whole-study results and caveats: Subsequent analysis revealed that first-cohort TCR clusters tended to co-occur in the 120 or so validation repertoires.

Germline CDR1 reads WNHNN; CDR2 reads SYGVQD (reference sequence). The CDR3 loop spans 13 amino acids. Trimming shortened V by 6 bases and J by 6 bases, and 12 bases separated the two germline ends. The table came from immunoSEQ multiplex PCR; TCRdb's copy has only in-frame clones and leaves some out. In the table there are 150,000 to 250,000 clones, around 80% of which are singletons. The sequenced material came from PBMCs. This chain links TRBV10-1 with TRBJ1-5; D may be TRBD1 (5 bases). This receptor was identified in a woman aged 30 to 39 in good health and CMV-seronegative. The CDR3 DNA follows: TGCGCCAGCAGCGGGACTTGGGGTCAGCCCCAGCATTTT. Translated, it gives CASSGTWGQPQHF.